This T cell receptor beta chain was captured in a study of brain T cells in children with intractable seizures. The method was immunoSEQ multiplex PCR; TCRdb's version includes in-frame clones alone and lacks a portion of them. The repertoire holds fewer than 85,000 clones, with more than 85% as singletons. The CDR3 is 14 amino acids. General observations from the study: Only CDR3 sequence similarity suggested viral specificity, without known HCMV serostatus. Pre- and post-surgery blood differed in depth, so pre-surgery absences may be undersampling.

On this clone: Its specificity is unknown.

The sequenced cases were selected for having the highest brain T cell transcript signatures. Pre-surgery treatment included at least one anti-epileptic drug. The source of this sequence is a boy in the first two years of life with tuberous sclerosis and intractable seizures. V gene TRBV7-5 combines with J gene TRBJ2-7; the D call of TRBD1 is as the table states it, not checked on the DNA. TRBV7-5 represents a pseudogene. The input for sequencing was peripheral blood, taken at surgery. CDR3 sequence reads: CARSFDYRDNEQYF. The CDR3 DNA follows: TGTGCCAGAAGCTTCGATTACCGGGACAACGAGCAGTACTTC.